These T cell receptor beta chains were read from a single sample in a study of CD8+ T cells in alopecia areata. Profiling relied on immunoSEQ multiplex PCR, and the TCRdb table lists in-frame clones only, not all of them. Found here are roughly 170,000 clones, about 60% of them singletons; the top ten hold over 12%. The sample consisted of CD4+ T cells sorted from blood, taken at week 0. These receptor sequences come from a human donor with alopecia areata. Both conserved end residues are part of each CDR3. A D gene is named only where the DNA matches it firmly. Clone size is stated in some rows and not others, as once, few, many or a class when expanded.

clone size,D gene,J gene,V gene,CDR3 protein,CDR3 DNA
.,TRBD2,TRBJ2-3,TRBV9,CASSSVTGGADTQYF,TGTGCCAGCAGCTCAGTTACGGGGGGTGCAGATACGCAGTATTTT
.,.,TRBJ2-2,TRBV9,CASSVKPVRNTGELFF,TGTGCCAGCAGCGTTAAGCCGGTTAGGAACACCGGGGAGCTGTTTTTT
.,.,TRBJ2-7,TRBV29-1,CSARPAGPYEQYF,TGCAGCGCCCGTCCGGCCGGCCCCTACGAGCAGTACTTC
.,.,TRBJ2-3,TRBV7-6,CASSLGTDSWDTQYF,TGTGCCAGCAGCTTAGGGACAGACTCGTGGGATACGCAGTATTTT
.,TRBD2,TRBJ2-5,TRBV11-3,CASSLEDGRETQYF,TGTGCCAGCAGCTTAGAGGACGGGAGGGAGACCCAGTACTTC
.,.,TRBJ2-5,TRBV7-8,CASSLALDGTQYF,TGTGCCAGCAGCTTGGCCCTAGACGGGACCCAGTACTTC
few,TRBD2,TRBJ2-7,TRBV7-9,CASSPGTSFNEQYF,TGTGCCAGCAGCCCAGGGACTAGTTTCAACGAGCAGTACTTC
once,.,TRBJ1-5,TRBV30,CAWRGGRNQPQHF,TGTGCCTGGAGGGGCGGGCGAAATCAGCCCCAGCATTTT
.,TRBD1,TRBJ1-3,TRBV29-1,CSAEGQGNTIYF,TGCAGCGCCGAGGGACAGGGAAACACCATATATTTT
.,.,TRBJ2-4,TRBV6-1,CASSGSPGVDIQYF,TGTGCCAGCAGTGGAAGCCCCGGGGTTGACATTCAGTACTTC
few,TRBD1,TRBJ1-1,TRBV19,CASSIKRGARGATEAFF,TGTGCCAGTAGTATAAAAAGAGGGGCCAGGGGGGCCACTGAAGCTTTCTTT
.,.,TRBJ2-2,TRBV5-1,CASSPGTANTGELFF,TGCGCCAGCAGCCCCGGGACTGCCAACACCGGGGAGCTGTTTTTT
.,.,TRBJ2-1,TRBV11-3,CASTDPGGGLWNEQFF,TGTGCCAGCACCGACCCGGGAGGGGGCTTGTGGAATGAGCAGTTCTTC